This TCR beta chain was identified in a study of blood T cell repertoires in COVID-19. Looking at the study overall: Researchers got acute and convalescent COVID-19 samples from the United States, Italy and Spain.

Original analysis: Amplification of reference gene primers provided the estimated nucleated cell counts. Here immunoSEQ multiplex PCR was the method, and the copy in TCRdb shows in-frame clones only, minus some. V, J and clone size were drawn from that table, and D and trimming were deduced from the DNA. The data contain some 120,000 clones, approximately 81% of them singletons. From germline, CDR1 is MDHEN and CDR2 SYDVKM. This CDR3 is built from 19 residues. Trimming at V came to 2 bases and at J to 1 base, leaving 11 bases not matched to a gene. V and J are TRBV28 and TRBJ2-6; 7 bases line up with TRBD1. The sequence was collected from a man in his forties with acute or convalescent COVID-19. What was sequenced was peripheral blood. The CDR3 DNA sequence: TGTGCCAGCAGTTTAAGGGGGCTTTGGGACCTATCTGGGGCCAACGTCCTGACTTTC. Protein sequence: CASSLRGLWDLSGANVLTF.